Each of the 17 T cell receptor beta chains below was sequenced from the same sample in a study of OX40 agonist ivuxolimab in advanced cancers. Sequenced by immunoSEQ multiplex PCR; TCRdb stores in-frame clones only, minus some. Of about 55,000 clones in the sample, about 90% were seen once. Sequencing used CD4+ or CD8+ T cells sorted from blood, obtained in a trial of the OX40 agonist ivuxolimab. The source is an adult with an advanced solid tumor such as melanoma, head and neck, liver or kidney cancer.

V and J are TRBV30 and TRBJ1-4; no definite D call. Trimming stripped 0 bases from V and 8 bases from J, with 10 bases between. CDR1 GTSNPN and CDR2 SVGIG come from the germline V gene (reference sequence). CDR3 length: 13 residues. CDR3 sequence: CAWSVRAREKLFF. In DNA, the CDR3 is TGTGCCTGGAGTGTTCGGGCCAGAGAAAAACTGTTTTTT.

The CDR3 loop reads CASRGDRTYEQYF. CDR3 nucleotides: TGTGCCAGTAGGGGGGACCGTACCTACGAGCAGTACTTC. The chain employs TRBV19 and TRBJ2-7; possibly TRBD1 or TRBD2 for D (5 bases each). The germline CDR1 and CDR2 sequences are LNHDA and SQIVND (reference sequence). V dropped 6 bases and J dropped 2 bases, with 11 bases sitting between them. This CDR3 comprises 13 residues.

V gene TRBV27 combines with J gene TRBJ1-3, with D possibly being TRBD1 (5 bases). With 3 bases removed from V and 0 bases from J, the gap between germline ends came to 9 bases. This CDR3 has 15 amino acids. Germline CDR1 and CDR2: MNHEY and SMNVEV (reference sequence). CDR3 coding DNA: TGTGCCAGCAGTTTGCAGGGAACCTCTGGAAACACCATATATTTT. It codes for CASSLQGTSGNTIYF.

This clone appeared a single time. The chain joins TRBV7-8 to TRBJ1-2; 7 bases fit TRBD1. V lost 7 bases, J lost 6 bases, and 17 bases stayed unmatched. Germline CDR1 reads SGHVS; CDR2 reads FQNEAQ. This CDR3 is 16 amino acids long. The CDR3 spells CASTLRQGQMADGYTF. The CDR3 coding sequence is TGTGCCAGCACCCTTCGACAGGGCCAAATGGCGGATGGCTACACCTTC.

This sequence joins TRBV7-2 and TRBJ2-7; D might be TRBD2 (5 bases). Germline CDR1 SGHTA, CDR2 FQGNSA. This CDR3 spans 14 amino acids. Trimming took 2 bases from V and 7 from J, leaving 15 bases between them. The CDR3 is CASSLSRAGGEQYF. CDR3 nucleotides: TGTGCCAGCAGCTTAAGTAGGGCAGGCGGGGAGCAGTACTTC.

The V and J genes are TRBV12-5 and TRBJ1-5; 7 positions match TRBD1. CDR1 is LGHNT and CDR2 is FRNRAP in the germline V gene. V lost 8 bases, J lost 4 bases, and 8 bases stayed unmatched. The CDR3 is 14 amino acids. The CDR3 DNA sequence: TGTGCTAGTTCAGCCCAGGGGGGAAATCAGCCCCAGCATTTT. Its translation: CASSAQGGNQPQHF.

This clone appeared once. The chain links TRBV5-5 to TRBJ2-7; TRBD1 aligns across 8 bases. Germline trimming cut 4 bases from V and 6 bases from J; bases unmatched to any gene: 9. Per germline, CDR1 SGHKS and CDR2 YYEKEE (reference sequence). The CDR3 consists of 14 residues. The CDR3 sequence is CASSAYRTGIEQYF. DNA for the CDR3: TGTGCCAGCAGCGCGTACCGGACAGGGATCGAGCAGTACTTC.

As DNA, the CDR3 is TGTGCCAGTAGTGGCTATAATTCACCCCTCCACTTT. This sequence encodes CASSGYNSPLHF. The V and J genes are TRBV19 and TRBJ1-6; no reliable D call. V gave up 5 bases and J gave up 3 bases, with 2 bases separating them. The CDR3 extends over 12 amino acids. Germline V gene data show CDR1 as LNHDA and CDR2 as SQIVND (reference sequence).

The V gene is TRBV29-1, the J gene TRBJ1-5; 8 bases are shared with TRBD1. CDR1 SQVTM and CDR2 ANQGSEA come from the germline V gene. Trimming took 3 bases from V and 0 from J; bases not matched to a gene: 13. The CDR3 loop spans 18 amino acids. The CDR3: CSVDPGGTGGFSNQPQHF. The CDR3 DNA is TGCAGCGTTGACCCTGGGGGGACAGGCGGTTTTAGCAATCAGCCCCAGCATTTT.

The chain recombines TRBV28 with TRBJ1-2, with 7 bases matching TRBD1. Trimming at V came to 6 bases and at J to 5 bases, leaving 9 bases not matched to a gene. The CDR3 has 14 amino acids. Germline CDR1 reads MDHEN; CDR2 reads SYDVKM. The CDR3 nucleotides are TGTGCCAGCAGGGGTATGGGACAGAAGTATGGCTACACCTTC. Translated, it gives CASRGMGQKYGYTF.

Notes on this clone: The sample holds other DNA sequences that translate to the same CDR3. This sequence joins TRBV28 and TRBJ2-7, with a tentative D call TRBD1 (6 bases). The CDR3 runs 12 residues. V shed 7 bases and J shed 2 bases, with 9 bases lying between them. Germline CDR1 MDHEN, CDR2 SYDVKM. CDR3 sequence reads: CASTGQPYEQYF. The CDR3 coding sequence is TGTGCCAGCACTGGACAGCCCTACGAGCAGTACTTC.

This chain links TRBV27 with TRBJ2-7, with 9 nucleotides matching TRBD1. The CDR3 sequence is 18 residues long. Germline-derived CDR1 and CDR2 are MNHEY and SMNVEV (reference sequence). The V segment lost 0 bases and the J segment 2 bases; nucleotides outside the gene matches: 11. The CDR3 coding sequence is TGTGCCAGCAGTTTATCGTATCCGGGACAGGGAACCCCCTACGAGCAGTACTTC. Translating it yields CASSLSYPGQGTPYEQYF.

This clone has more than one count but fewer than ten. Germline is not matched at one junction end, which may reflect a read error. This sequence joins TRBV7-7 and TRBJ2-6; TRBD1 matches 8 bases. Germline V gene sequence: CDR1 SSHAT, CDR2 FNYEAQ (reference sequence). The CDR3 consists of 18 residues. Here the CDR3 DNA reads TGTGCTAGCAGCCCCGGACAGGGACGAAGCTCTGGGGCCAACGTCCTGACTTTC. Translated: CASSPGQGRSSGANVLTF.

The J gene is TRBJ2-2, the V gene TRBV5-6; TRBD2 agrees at 11 bases. The CDR3 contains 16 residues. V gave up 2 bases and J gave up 5 bases; unmatched junction bases: 5. From germline, CDR1 is SGHDT and CDR2 YYEEEE. Here the CDR3 DNA reads TGTGCCAGCAGCTTCCTAGCGGGAGGATCTACCGGGGAGCTGTTTTTT. It codes for CASSFLAGGSTGELFF.

The V gene is TRBV5-1, the J gene TRBJ2-1; possible D gene TRBD2, 5 bases. The CDR3 totals 16 residues. Germline CDR1 and CDR2: SGHRS and YFSETQ. V lost 2 bases and J lost 0, with 12 bases in between. The CDR3 protein is CASSLNPLVSYNEQFF. CDR3 nucleotide sequence: TGCGCCAGCAGCTTAAATCCACTAGTCTCCTACAATGAGCAGTTCTTC.

The chain uses TRBV5-1 and TRBJ1-1; 9 bases match TRBD1. Germline-derived CDR1 and CDR2 are SGHRS and YFSETQ. Germline trimming cut 3 bases from V and 6 bases from J; bases unmatched to any gene: 9. CDR3 size: 15 residues. The DNA for the CDR3 is TGCGCCAGCAGCTCGACGACAGGGGGATCGGCTGAAGCTTTCTTT. Translated, it gives CASSSTTGGSAEAFF. Supplemented by reference TRBV5-1 and TRBJ1-1, the full variable domain reads KAGVTQTPRYLIKTRGQQVTLSCSPISGHRSVSWYQQTPGQGLQFLFEYFSETQRNKGNFPGRFSGRQFSNSRSEMNVSTLELGDSALYLCASSSTTGGSAEAFFGQGTRLTVV.

In its sample, this clone was seen a few times. The chain uses TRBV7-8 and TRBJ2-7, with a weak D call TRBD2 (7 bases). Trimming stripped 7 bases from V and 3 bases from J, with 19 bases between. CDR1 and CDR2 from the germline V gene are SGHVS and FQNEAQ. CDR3 length equals 15 residues. CDR3 in DNA: TGTGCCAGCACCCCCAAAGGGGGGGCTCTCTACGAGCAGTACTTC. Translated, it gives CASTPKGGALYEQYF.